This T cell receptor beta chain was sequenced for a study of shared T cell receptors in the human thymus. The germline CDR1 and CDR2 sequences are MNHNS and SASEGT. The CDR3 sequence is 13 residues long. V shed 8 bases and J shed 2 bases, with 13 bases lying between them. TCRdb keeps only in-frame clones here, not all; method: immunoSEQ multiplex PCR. The repertoire holds hundreds of thousands of clones, with approximately 95% as singletons. The TCR was taken from a human donor. Sequencing was performed on thymocytes. The rearrangement uses TRBV6-1 and TRBJ2-7; the D gene is possibly TRBD2 (5 bases). The CDR3: CASRAEGTYEQYF. In DNA form, the CDR3 reads TGTGCCAGCCGCGCCGAGGGAACCTACGAGCAGTACTTC.